This passage covers 8 T cell receptor beta chains from one sample sequenced in a study of blood T cell repertoires in COVID-19. Produced via immunoSEQ multiplex PCR; TCRdb's table is partial and in-frame only. Found here are some 180,000 clones, around 80% of them singletons; the top ten hold 13%. Sequencing was done on a sample of peripheral blood. The receptors originated from a human donor in a cohort sampled during active COVID-19.

The J gene is TRBJ1-1, the V gene TRBV5-1; TRBD1 is a possible D gene (6 bases). This CDR3 is 16 amino acids long. Germline V gene sequence: CDR1 SGHRS, CDR2 YFSETQ. Deletions cut 3 bases from V and 2 bases from J, with 17 bases between. CDR3: CASSSSHPGGNTEAFF. As DNA, the CDR3 is TGCGCCAGCAGCTCGAGTCACCCGGGGGGCAACACTGAAGCTTTCTTT. The full variable domain, completed using reference TRBV5-1 and TRBJ1-1, is KAGVTQTPRYLIKTRGQQVTLSCSPISGHRSVSWYQQTPGQGLQFLFEYFSETQRNKGNFPGRFSGRQFSNSRSEMNVSTLELGDSALYLCASSSSHPGGNTEAFFGQGTRLTVV.

The chain couples TRBV28 to TRBJ2-7, with 9 positions matching TRBD2. V lost 11 bases and J lost 5; bases outside the gene matches: 16. The CDR3 is 15 amino acids. Germline V gene data show CDR1 as MDHEN and CDR2 as SYDVKM. CDR3 nucleotide sequence: TGTGCCCGCCGGCCGCCGGGGGCGGGGGGGCACGAGCAGTACTTC. It yields the protein CARRPPGAGGHEQYF.

CDR3 nucleotide sequence: TGCGCCAGCAGCTTGGACGGGGATAATTCACCCCTCCACTTT. Translated, it gives CASSLDGDNSPLHF. The rearrangement joins TRBV5-1 to TRBJ1-6, with D unresolved. The V gene lost 0 bases and the J gene lost 5 bases, with 6 bases spanning the gap. The CDR3 is 14 amino acids. Germline V gene data show CDR1 as SGHRS and CDR2 as YFSETQ.

In nucleotides, the CDR3 is TGTGCCACCAGCAGAGGACAGAGCAGCAATCAGCCCCAGCATTTT. It is translated as CATSRGQSSNQPQHF. V is TRBV15 and J is TRBJ1-5; maybe TRBD1 (5 bases). The V and J ends lost 1 base and 1 base respectively, with 8 bases between them. CDR3 size: 15 residues. In germline, CDR1 is LNHNV, CDR2 YYDKDF (reference sequence). The variable domain in full, with the rest retrieved from reference TRBV15 and TRBJ1-5, is DAMVIQNPRYQVTQFGKPVTLSCSQTLNHNVMYWYQQKSSQAPKLLFHYYDKDFNNEADTPDNFQSRRPNTSFCFLDIRSPGLGDTAMYLCATSRGQSSNQPQHFGDGTRLSIL.

The chain uses TRBV5-1 and TRBJ2-1, with unresolved D. Germline CDR1 SGHRS, CDR2 YFSETQ. CDR3 length: 12 amino acids. Trimming removed 0 bases at V and 6 bases at J, with 4 bases between. CDR3 amino acids: CASSLDGNEQFF. The CDR3 region has the DNA TGCGCCAGCAGCTTGGACGGCAATGAGCAGTTCTTC.

This clone was counted between two and nine times. The gene calls are TRBV4-1 and TRBJ1-1; TRBD1 might be the D (5 bases). V was trimmed by 1 base and J by 6 bases, leaving 9 bases between them. Per germline, CDR1 MGHRA and CDR2 YSYEKL. This CDR3 comprises 13 residues. Here the CDR3 DNA reads TGCGCCAGCAGCCAAGGGGGCTTCGCTGAAGCTTTCTTT. Encoded protein: CASSQGGFAEAFF.

The CDR3 nucleotides are TGTGCCAGCAGGATGCGACTAGCGAGTTACGAGCAGTACTTC. This codes for CASRMRLASYEQYF. The chain uses TRBV11-2 and TRBJ2-7; 8 bases agree with TRBD2. The CDR3 runs to 14 residues. V was pared by 6 bases and J by 4 bases, with 8 bases of the junction left unmatched. The germline V gene has CDR1 SGHAT and CDR2 FQNNGV.

This chain links TRBV30 with TRBJ2-1, with D possibly matching TRBD2 (7 bases). CDR3 length: 14 residues. The V gene lost 2 bases and the J gene lost 2 bases, with 10 bases spanning the gap. Germline V lookup: CDR1 GTSNPN, CDR2 SVGIG (reference sequence). The DNA of the CDR3 is TGTGCCTGGAGTAGGGGGGGCCCCTACAATGAGCAGTTCTTC. It specifies CAWSRGGPYNEQFF.